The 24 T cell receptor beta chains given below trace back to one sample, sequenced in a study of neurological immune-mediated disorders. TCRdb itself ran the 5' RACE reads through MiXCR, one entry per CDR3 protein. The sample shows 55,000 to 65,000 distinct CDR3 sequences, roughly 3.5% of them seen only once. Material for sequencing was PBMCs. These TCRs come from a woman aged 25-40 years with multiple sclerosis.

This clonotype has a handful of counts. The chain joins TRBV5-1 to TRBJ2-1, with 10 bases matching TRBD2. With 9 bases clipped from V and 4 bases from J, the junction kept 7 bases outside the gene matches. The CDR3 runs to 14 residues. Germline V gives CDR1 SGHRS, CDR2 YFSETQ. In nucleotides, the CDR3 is TGCGCCACACGATCTAGCGGGGGTTACAATGAGCAGTTCTTC. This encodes CATRSSGGYNEQFF.

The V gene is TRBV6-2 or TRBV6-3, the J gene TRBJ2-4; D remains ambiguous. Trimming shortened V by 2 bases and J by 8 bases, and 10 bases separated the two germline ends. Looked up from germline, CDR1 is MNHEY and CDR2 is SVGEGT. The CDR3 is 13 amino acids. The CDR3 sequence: CASSYESTHIQYF. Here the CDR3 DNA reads TGTGCCAGCAGTTACGAGAGCACGCACATTCAGTACTTC.

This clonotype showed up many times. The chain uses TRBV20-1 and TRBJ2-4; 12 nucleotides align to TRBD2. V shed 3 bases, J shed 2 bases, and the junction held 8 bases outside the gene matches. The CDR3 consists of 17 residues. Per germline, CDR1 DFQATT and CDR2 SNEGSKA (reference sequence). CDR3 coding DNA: TGCAGTGCTAGGACTAGCGGGGGCCTATCTCCCAAAAACATTCAGTACTTC. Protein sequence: CSARTSGGLSPKNIQYF.

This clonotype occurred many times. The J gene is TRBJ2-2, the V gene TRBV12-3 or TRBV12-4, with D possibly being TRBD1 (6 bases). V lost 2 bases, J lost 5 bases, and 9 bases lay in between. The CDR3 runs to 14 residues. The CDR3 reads CASSLRGLTGELFF. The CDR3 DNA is TGTGCCAGCAGTTTAAGGGGGTTGACCGGGGAGCTGTTTTTT.

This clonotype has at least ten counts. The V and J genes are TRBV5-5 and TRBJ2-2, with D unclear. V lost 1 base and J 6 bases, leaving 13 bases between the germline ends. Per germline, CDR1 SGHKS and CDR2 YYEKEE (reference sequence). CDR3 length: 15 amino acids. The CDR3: CASSLRQFLAGELFF. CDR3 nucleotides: TGTGCCAGCAGCTTGAGGCAGTTTTTGGCCGGGGAGCTGTTTTTT.

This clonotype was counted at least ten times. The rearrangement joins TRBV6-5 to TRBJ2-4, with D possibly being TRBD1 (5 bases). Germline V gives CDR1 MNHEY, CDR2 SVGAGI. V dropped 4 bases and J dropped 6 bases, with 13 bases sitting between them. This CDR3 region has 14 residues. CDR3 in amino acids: CASSFSRDANIQYF. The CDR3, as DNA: TGTGCCAGCAGTTTCAGCAGGGATGCAAACATTCAGTACTTC.

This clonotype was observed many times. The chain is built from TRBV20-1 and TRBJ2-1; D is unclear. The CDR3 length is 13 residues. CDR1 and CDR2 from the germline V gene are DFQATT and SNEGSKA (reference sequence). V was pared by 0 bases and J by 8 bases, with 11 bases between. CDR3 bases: TGCAGTGCTAGAGAGGGGATTCGGGATGAGCAGTTCTTC. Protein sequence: CSAREGIRDEQFF.

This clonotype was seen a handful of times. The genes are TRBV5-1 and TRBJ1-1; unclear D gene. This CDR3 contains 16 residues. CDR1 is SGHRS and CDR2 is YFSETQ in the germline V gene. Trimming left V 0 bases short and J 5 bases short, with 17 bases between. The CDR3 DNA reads TGCGCCAGCAGCTTGGCCCCTGGGGTGTCGGAGACTGAAGCTTTCTTT. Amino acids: CASSLAPGVSETEAFF.

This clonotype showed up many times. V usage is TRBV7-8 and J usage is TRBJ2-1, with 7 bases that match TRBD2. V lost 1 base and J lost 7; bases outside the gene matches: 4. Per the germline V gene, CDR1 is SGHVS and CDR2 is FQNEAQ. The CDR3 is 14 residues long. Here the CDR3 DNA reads TGTGCCAGCAGCTTAGGCGGGAGAGGGAATGAGCAGTTCTTC. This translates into CASSLGGRGNEQFF.

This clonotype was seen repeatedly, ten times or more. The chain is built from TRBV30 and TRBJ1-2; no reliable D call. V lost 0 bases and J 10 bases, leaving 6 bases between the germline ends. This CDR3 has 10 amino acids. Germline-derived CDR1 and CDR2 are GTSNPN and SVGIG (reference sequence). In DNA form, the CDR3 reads TGTGCCTGGAGTGTCGAATCCTACACCTTC. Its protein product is CAWSVESYTF.

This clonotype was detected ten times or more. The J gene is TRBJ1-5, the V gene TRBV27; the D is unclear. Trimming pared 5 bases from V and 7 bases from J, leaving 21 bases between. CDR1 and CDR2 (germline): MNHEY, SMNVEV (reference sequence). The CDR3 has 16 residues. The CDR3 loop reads CASSQPVGKGLQPQHF. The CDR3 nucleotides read TGTGCCAGCAGTCAACCTGTGGGGAAAGGATTACAGCCCCAGCATTTT.

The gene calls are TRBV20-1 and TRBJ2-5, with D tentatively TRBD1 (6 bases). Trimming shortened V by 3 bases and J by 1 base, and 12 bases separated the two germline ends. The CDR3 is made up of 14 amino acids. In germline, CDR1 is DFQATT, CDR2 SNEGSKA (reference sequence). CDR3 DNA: TGCAGTGCTAGGGAGACAGGTGTCCAAGAGACCCAGTACTTC. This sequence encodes CSARETGVQETQYF.

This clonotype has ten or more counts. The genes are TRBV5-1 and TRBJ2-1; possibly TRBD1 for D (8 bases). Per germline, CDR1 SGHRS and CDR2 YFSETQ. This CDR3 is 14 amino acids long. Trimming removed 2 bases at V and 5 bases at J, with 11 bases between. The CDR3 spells CASSFTGGDNEQFF. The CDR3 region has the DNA TGCGCCAGCAGCTTTACAGGGGGGGACAATGAGCAGTTCTTC.

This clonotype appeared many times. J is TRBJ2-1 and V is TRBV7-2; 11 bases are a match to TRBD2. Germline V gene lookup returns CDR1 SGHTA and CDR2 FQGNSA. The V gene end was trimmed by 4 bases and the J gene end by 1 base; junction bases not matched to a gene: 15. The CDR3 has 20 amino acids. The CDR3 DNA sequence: TGTGCCAGCAGCTCGGGGACTAGCGGAAACCCTACCAGATCCTACAATGAGCAGTTCTTC. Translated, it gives CASSSGTSGNPTRSYNEQFF.

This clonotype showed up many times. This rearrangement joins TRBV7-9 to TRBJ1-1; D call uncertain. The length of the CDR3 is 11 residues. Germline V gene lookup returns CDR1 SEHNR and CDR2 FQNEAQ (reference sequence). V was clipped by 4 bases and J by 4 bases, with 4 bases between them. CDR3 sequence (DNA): TGTGCCAGCAGCTACTCCACTGAAGCTTTCTTT. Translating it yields CASSYSTEAFF.

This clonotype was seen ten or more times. CDR3 DNA sequence: TGTGCCAGCAGCGTAACAATAGCGCCTACTTACGAGCAGTACTTC. It translates to CASSVTIAPTYEQYF. This chain connects TRBV9 to TRBJ2-7; possible D gene TRBD2, 5 bases. V dropped 1 base and J dropped 4 bases, with 15 bases sitting between them. This CDR3 comprises 15 residues. Germline CDR1 and CDR2: SGDLS and YYNGEE.

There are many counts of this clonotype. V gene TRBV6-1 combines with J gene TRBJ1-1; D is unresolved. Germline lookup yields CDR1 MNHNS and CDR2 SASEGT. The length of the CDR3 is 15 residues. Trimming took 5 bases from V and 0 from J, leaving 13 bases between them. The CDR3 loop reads CASSFGTRLNTEAFF. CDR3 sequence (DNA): TGTGCCAGCAGTTTCGGAACGAGGTTGAACACTGAAGCTTTCTTT.

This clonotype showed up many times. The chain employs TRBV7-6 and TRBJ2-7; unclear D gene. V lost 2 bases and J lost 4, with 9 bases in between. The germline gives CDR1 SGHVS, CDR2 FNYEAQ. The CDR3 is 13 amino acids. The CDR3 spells CASSLFTGYEQYF. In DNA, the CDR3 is TGTGCCAGCAGCTTATTTACGGGTTACGAGCAGTACTTC. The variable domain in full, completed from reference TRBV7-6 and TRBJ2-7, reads GAGVSQSPRYKVTKRGQDVALRCDPISGHVSLYWYRQALGQGPEFLTYFNYEAQQDKSGLPNDRFSAERPEGSISTLTIQRTEQRDSAMYRCASSLFTGYEQYFGPGTRLTVT.

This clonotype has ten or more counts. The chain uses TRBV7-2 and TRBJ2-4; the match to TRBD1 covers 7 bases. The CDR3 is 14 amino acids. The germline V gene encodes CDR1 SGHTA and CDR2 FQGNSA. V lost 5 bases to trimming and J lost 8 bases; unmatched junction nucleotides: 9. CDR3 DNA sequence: TGTGCCAGCAGCCCCAGGACAGGTCGAGACATTCAGTACTTC. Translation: CASSPRTGRDIQYF.

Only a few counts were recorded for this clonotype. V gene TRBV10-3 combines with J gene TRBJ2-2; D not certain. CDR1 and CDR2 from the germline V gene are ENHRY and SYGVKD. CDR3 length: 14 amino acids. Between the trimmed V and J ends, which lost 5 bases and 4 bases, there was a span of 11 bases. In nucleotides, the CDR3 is TGTGCCATCAGTACGACGCAGGTCACCGGGGAGCTGTTTTTT. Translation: CAISTTQVTGELFF.

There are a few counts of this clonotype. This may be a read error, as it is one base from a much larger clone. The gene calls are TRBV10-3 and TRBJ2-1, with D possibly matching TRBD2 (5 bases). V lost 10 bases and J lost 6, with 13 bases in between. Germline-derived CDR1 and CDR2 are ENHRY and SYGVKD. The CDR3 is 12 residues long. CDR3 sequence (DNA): TGTGCCAGTTCTAGAGGGAGCAATGAGCAGTTCTTC. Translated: CASSRGSNEQFF.

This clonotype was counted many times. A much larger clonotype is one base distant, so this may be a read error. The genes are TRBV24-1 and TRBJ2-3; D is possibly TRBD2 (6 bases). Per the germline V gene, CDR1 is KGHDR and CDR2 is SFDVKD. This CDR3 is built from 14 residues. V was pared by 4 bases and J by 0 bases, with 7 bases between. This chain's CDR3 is CATSEGTSTDTQYF. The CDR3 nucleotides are TGTGCCACCAGTGAAGGGACTAGCACAGATACGCAGTATTTT.

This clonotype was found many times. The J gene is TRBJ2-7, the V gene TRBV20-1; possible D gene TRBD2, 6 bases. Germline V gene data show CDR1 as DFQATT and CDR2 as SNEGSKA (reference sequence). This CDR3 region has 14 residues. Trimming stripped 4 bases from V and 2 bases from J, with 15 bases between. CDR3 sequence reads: CSAIQRDLPYEQYF. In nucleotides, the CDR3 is TGCAGTGCTATCCAACGGGACTTACCCTACGAGCAGTACTTC.

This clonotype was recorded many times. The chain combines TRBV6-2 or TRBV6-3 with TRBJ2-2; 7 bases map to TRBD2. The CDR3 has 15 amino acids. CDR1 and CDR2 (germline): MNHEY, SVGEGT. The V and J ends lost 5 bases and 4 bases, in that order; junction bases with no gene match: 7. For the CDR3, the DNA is TGTGCCAGCAGTCGGGGGGTAGAGCCCACCGGGGAGCTGTTTTTT. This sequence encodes CASSRGVEPTGELFF.